What follows are 25 T cell receptor beta chains derived from one specimen sequenced in a study of OX40 agonist ivuxolimab in advanced cancers. The repertoire was sequenced with immunoSEQ multiplex PCR; TCRdb's copy has only in-frame clones and lacks some. Of approximately 82,000 clones in the sample, 80% to 90% were seen once. The input for sequencing was CD4+ or CD8+ T cells sorted from blood, taken in a trial of the OX40 agonist ivuxolimab. The source is an adult with an advanced solid tumor such as melanoma, head and neck, liver or kidney cancer.

The chain has TRBV7-9 and TRBJ2-3; D gene ambiguous. Trimming removed 0 bases at V and 1 base at J, with 8 bases between. There are 15 residues in the CDR3. Germline V gives CDR1 SEHNR, CDR2 FQNEAQ (reference sequence). Written as DNA, the CDR3 is TGTGCCAGCAGCTTAGCTAGTGGGCGCACAGATACGCAGTATTTT. Its protein is CASSLASGRTDTQYF.

This clone was seen just once. This chain connects TRBV5-1 to TRBJ2-3, with D possibly matching TRBD2 (5 bases). The CDR3 loop spans 15 amino acids. V lost 1 base to trimming and J lost 2 bases, with 11 bases between them. Germline CDR1 and CDR2: SGHRS and YFSETQ. The CDR3: CASSLTSPHTDTQYF. The CDR3 DNA follows: TGCGCCAGCAGCTTGACTAGTCCCCACACAGATACGCAGTATTTT.

The rearrangement links TRBV6-6 to TRBJ1-5; D not resolved. CDR1 is MNHNY and CDR2 is SVGAGI in the germline V gene (reference sequence). V lost 7 bases, J lost 3 bases, and 10 bases lay in between. CDR3 length equals 13 residues. The CDR3 nucleotides read TGTGCCAGCACCTCCGGGATCAATCAGCCCCAGCATTTT. Amino acids: CASTSGINQPQHF.

The rearrangement links TRBV7-3 to TRBJ2-1; weak D call: TRBD2 (6 bases). CDR3 length equals 14 residues. Per germline, CDR1 SGHTA and CDR2 FQGTGA. Trimming cost V 3 bases and J 7 bases, with 13 bases left between them. The CDR3 nucleotides are TGTGCCAGCAGCTTCGGACTAATTTCAAATGAGCAGTTCTTC. Its translation: CASSFGLISNEQFF.

The rearrangement joins TRBV10-2 to TRBJ2-3, with D tentatively TRBD2 (6 bases). CDR3 length equals 11 residues. V lost 8 bases and J 12 bases, leaving 15 bases between the germline ends. Germline lookup yields CDR1 WSHSY and CDR2 SAAADI. CDR3 residues: CASRSGTRQYF. CDR3 sequence (DNA): TGCGCCAGCCGGTCGGGGACTCGACAGTATTTT.

This clone was observed a single time. V usage is TRBV28 and J usage is TRBJ1-2; D unresolved. V was cut by 7 bases and J by 7 bases, with 16 bases left in between. Looked up from germline, CDR1 is MDHEN and CDR2 is SYDVKM. This CDR3 is built from 13 residues. CDR3 region: CASTPVGEVGYTF. CDR3 nucleotides: TGTGCCAGCACCCCTGTTGGAGAAGTTGGCTACACCTTC.

The chain employs TRBV28 and TRBJ1-2, with D perhaps TRBD1 (5 bases). This CDR3 comprises 14 residues. V was pared by 2 bases and J by 1 base, with 8 bases between. Per the germline V gene, CDR1 is MDHEN and CDR2 is SYDVKM. The CDR3 sequence is CASSLVGDNYGYTF. CDR3 coding DNA: TGTGCCAGCAGTTTAGTAGGGGATAACTATGGCTACACCTTC.

The chain recombines TRBV6-6 with TRBJ1-2; weak D call: TRBD1 (5 bases). CDR1 MNHNY and CDR2 SVGAGI come from the germline V gene (reference sequence). Trimming stripped 0 bases from V and 6 bases from J, with 11 bases between. The CDR3 covers 14 residues. Here the CDR3 DNA reads TGTGCCAGCAGTTACTCGACCGGGGCGGATGGCTACACCTTC. Protein product: CASSYSTGADGYTF.

The gene calls are TRBV5-1 and TRBJ1-1, with TRBD1 matching over 7 bases. V shed 2 bases, J shed 5 bases, and the junction held 12 bases outside the gene matches. Germline V lookup: CDR1 SGHRS, CDR2 YFSETQ. CDR3 length equals 16 residues. The CDR3 sequence is CASSFDKGGWGTEAFF. CDR3 DNA: TGCGCCAGCAGCTTCGACAAAGGGGGCTGGGGGACTGAAGCTTTCTTT.

The rearrangement uses TRBV11-2 and TRBJ1-6, with unresolved D. The CDR3 has 14 amino acids. Germline V gene lookup returns CDR1 SGHAT and CDR2 FQNNGV. V lost 2 bases to trimming and J lost 8 bases, with 10 bases between them. CDR3 nucleotides: TGTGCCAGCAGCTTAAGGCCACGGGATTCACCCCTCCACTTT. Encoded protein: CASSLRPRDSPLHF.

V is TRBV28 and J is TRBJ1-2; 9 bases map to TRBD1. The CDR3 is made up of 14 amino acids. The germline CDR1 and CDR2 sequences are MDHEN and SYDVKM. With 7 bases clipped from V and 7 bases from J, the junction kept 10 bases outside the gene matches. The CDR3 protein is CASTPQGAGFGYTF. The CDR3 DNA reads as TGTGCCAGCACCCCACAGGGGGCTGGTTTTGGCTACACCTTC.

The V call is TRBV2, the J call TRBJ2-7; 12 bases are shared with TRBD1. Germline assignment: CDR1 SNHLY and CDR2 FYNNEI. The CDR3 totals 16 residues. V lost 5 bases and J lost 3; bases outside the gene matches: 8. CDR3 residues: CASSWDRGPAGYEQYF. CDR3 nucleotides: TGTGCCAGCAGTTGGGACAGGGGGCCGGCGGGCTACGAGCAGTACTTC.

This rearrangement joins TRBV6-6 to TRBJ2-3, with no clear D. Trimming stripped 6 bases from V and 8 bases from J, with 12 bases between. The V gene's germline CDR1 is MNHNY and CDR2 SVGAGI (reference sequence). The CDR3 consists of 12 residues. CDR3 DNA sequence: TGTGCCAGCAGCATGCCGCAAGGTACGCAGTATTTT. This translates into CASSMPQGTQYF.

The genes are TRBV5-6 and TRBJ2-3, with D hard to call. Germline V gene sequence: CDR1 SGHDT, CDR2 YYEEEE. V lost 1 base and J lost 3, with 3 bases in between. This CDR3 is built from 12 residues. CDR3 nucleotides: TGTGCCAGCAGCTTGTGGACAGATACGCAGTATTTT. Translating gives CASSLWTDTQYF.

This clone was seen once. The rearrangement uses TRBV2 and TRBJ2-3, with D perhaps matching TRBD1 (6 bases). CDR3 length: 15 amino acids. Trimming left V 3 bases short and J 0 bases short, with 10 bases between. The germline CDR1 and CDR2 sequences are SNHLY and FYNNEI. The CDR3 spells CASSDVTGSTDTQYF. The CDR3 DNA reads as TGTGCCAGCAGTGATGTAACAGGGAGCACAGATACGCAGTATTTT.

The rearrangement joins TRBV27 to TRBJ2-3, with D uncertain. This CDR3 region has 15 residues. Trimming took 8 bases from V and 2 from J, leaving 17 bases between them. Germline lookup yields CDR1 MNHEY and CDR2 SMNVEV (reference sequence). The CDR3 region has the DNA TGTGCCAGCCGCCCCACAAGAGCGCACACAGATACGCAGTATTTT. Protein product: CASRPTRAHTDTQYF.

The chain joins TRBV5-1 to TRBJ2-7; D remains unclear. This CDR3 region has 12 residues. CDR1 is SGHRS and CDR2 is YFSETQ in the germline V gene. The ends were cut back, 0 bases at V and 7 bases at J, with 8 bases in the middle. Here the CDR3 DNA reads TGCGCCAGCAGCTTGGACAGCTGGGAGCAGTACTTC. It is translated as CASSLDSWEQYF. The full variable domain, in which reference TRBV5-1 and TRBJ2-7 provide the parts outside the CDR3, is KAGVTQTPRYLIKTRGQQVTLSCSPISGHRSVSWYQQTPGQGLQFLFEYFSETQRNKGNFPGRFSGRQFSNSRSEMNVSTLELGDSALYLCASSLDSWEQYFGPGTRLTVT.

The genes are TRBV21-1 and TRBJ1-5; the table gives TRBD1 as D, unverified against the DNA. TRBV21-1 is a pseudogene. The length of the CDR3 is 15 residues. The CDR3 protein is CASSKRGQTNQPQHF. The CDR3, as DNA: TGTGCCAGCAGCAAACGGGGACAGACTAATCAGCCCCAGCATTTT.

The genes are TRBV9 and TRBJ2-1; D is perhaps TRBD2 (5 bases). The CDR3 length is 16 residues. Germline CDR1 is SGDLS and CDR2 is YYNGEE. Trimming took 2 bases from V and 1 from J, leaving 13 bases between them. For the CDR3, the DNA is TGTGCCAGCAGCGTTTCGGCGGGTACGTCCTACAATGAGCAGTTCTTC. It specifies CASSVSAGTSYNEQFF.

For the CDR3, the DNA is TGTGCCAGTAGTCTTACGCAGGGGAATCAAGAGACCCAGTACTTC. It codes for CASSLTQGNQETQYF. The chain employs TRBV19 and TRBJ2-5; D perhaps matches TRBD1 (6 bases). This CDR3 contains 15 residues. V was clipped by 5 bases and J by 2 bases, with 15 bases between them. Germline-derived CDR1 and CDR2 are LNHDA and SQIVND (reference sequence).

V usage is TRBV6-1 and J usage is TRBJ2-7, with D perhaps TRBD1 (5 bases). Looked up from germline, CDR1 is MNHNS and CDR2 is SASEGT. Trimming shortened V by 5 bases and J by 3 bases, and 11 bases separated the two germline ends. This CDR3 spans 13 amino acids. The CDR3 DNA sequence: TGTGCCAGCAGTTGGGCCAGGGTCTACGAGCAGTACTTC. Encoded protein: CASSWARVYEQYF.

The rearrangement links TRBV11-2 to TRBJ2-5; weak D call: TRBD1 (5 bases). The CDR3 is 12 amino acids. Trimming removed 1 base at V and 8 bases at J, with 8 bases between. In germline, CDR1 is SGHAT, CDR2 FQNNGV. For the CDR3, the DNA is TGTGCCAGCAGCTTAGGGTGGGGCACCCAGTACTTC. Its protein product is CASSLGWGTQYF.

J is TRBJ2-6 and V is TRBV11-3; D not resolved. CDR1 and CDR2 from the germline V gene are SGHNT and YENEEA. This CDR3 is built from 18 residues. V lost 5 bases to trimming and J lost 5 bases, with 22 bases between them. The CDR3 DNA follows: TGTGCCAGCAGCCTGCTAGAATCTCGACAAAGTCGGGCCAACGTCCTGACTTTC. Its protein product is CASSLLESRQSRANVLTF.

V usage is TRBV2 and J usage is TRBJ1-5, with 8 positions matching TRBD1. With 4 bases clipped from V and 6 bases from J, the junction kept 8 bases outside the gene matches. The CDR3 length is 15 residues. Germline CDR1 SNHLY, CDR2 FYNNEI. This CDR3 is CASSGYRTGTQPQHF. DNA for the CDR3: TGTGCCAGCAGTGGGTATAGGACAGGGACTCAGCCCCAGCATTTT.

The chain couples TRBV5-6 to TRBJ2-7, with D unclear. Germline V gene data show CDR1 as SGHDT and CDR2 as YYEEEE. This CDR3 has 14 residues. V gave up 0 bases and J gave up 1 base, with 8 bases separating them. The CDR3 sequence: CASSLGDPSYEQYF. In DNA, the CDR3 is TGTGCCAGCAGCTTGGGAGATCCTTCCTACGAGCAGTACTTC. The variable domain in full, with the rest retrieved from reference TRBV5-6 and TRBJ2-7, is DAGVTQSPTHLIKTRGQQVTLRCSPKSGHDTVSWYQQALGQGPQFIFQYYEEEERQRGNFPDRFSGHQFPNYSSELNVNALLLGDSALYLCASSLGDPSYEQYFGPGTRLTVT.